One sample yielded the 30 T cell receptor beta chains listed below, sequenced in a study of CD8 T cells in Susac syndrome. RNA amounts of about 0.5 to 1 ug underwent reverse transcription with random hexamers. TCRdb passed the immunoSEQ multiplex PCR reads through MiXCR, listing each CDR3 protein once. The table shows 150,000 or so distinct CDR3 sequences, with about 96% occurring only once. Sequencing input: CD4+ T cells from PBMCs. Every receptor here comes from a human donor with Susac syndrome.

This clonotype was recorded only once. The chain has TRBV7-9 and TRBJ2-3; D is undetermined. Deletions cut 5 bases from V and 0 bases from J, with 12 bases between. CDR3 size: 15 residues. Per the germline V gene, CDR1 is SEHNR and CDR2 is FQNEAQ (reference sequence). DNA of the CDR3: TGTGCCAGCAGCCTCGAGTGGGCTAGCACAGATACGCAGTATTTT. Encoded protein: CASSLEWASTDTQYF.

The chain is built from TRBV19 and TRBJ1-2; 9 nucleotides align to TRBD1. V was pared by 6 bases and J by 4 bases, with 12 bases of the junction left unmatched. This CDR3 spans 16 amino acids. Germline values: CDR1 LNHDA, CDR2 SQIVND (reference sequence). CDR3 residues: CASRAGNRGRGYGYTF. CDR3 sequence (DNA): TGTGCCAGTAGAGCGGGGAACAGGGGGCGCGGCTATGGCTACACCTTC.

The rearrangement uses TRBV10-3 and TRBJ2-7; 9 bases line up with TRBD1. With 7 bases clipped from V and 5 bases from J, the junction kept 6 bases outside the gene matches. Germline V gene data show CDR1 as ENHRY and CDR2 as SYGVKD. The length of the CDR3 is 13 residues. CDR3 residues: CAINGQGYNEQYF. The CDR3 DNA sequence: TGTGCCATCAATGGACAGGGGTACAACGAGCAGTACTTC.

The CDR3 DNA is TGCAGCGCCGGGACAGCCGGGGAGCTGTTTTTT. This gives the protein CSAGTAGELFF. J is TRBJ2-2 and V is TRBV29-1; TRBD1 matches 7 bases. The CDR3 extends over 11 amino acids. The V segment lost 7 bases and the J segment 6 bases; nucleotides outside the gene matches: 2. Germline V gene data show CDR1 as SQVTM and CDR2 as ANQGSEA.

The CDR3 bases are TGTGCCAGTAGTATCAATGGTGGGCCCCAGCATTTT. Its translation is CASSINGGPQHF. V usage is TRBV19 and J usage is TRBJ1-5, with D unresolved. Trimming took 3 bases from V and 9 from J, leaving 9 bases between them. The CDR3 runs 12 residues. In germline, CDR1 is LNHDA, CDR2 SQIVND (reference sequence).

The chain joins TRBV24-1 to TRBJ2-2; D might be TRBD1 (6 bases). This CDR3 contains 14 residues. Germline CDR1 is KGHDR and CDR2 is SFDVKD. Trimming stripped 5 bases from V and 1 base from J, with 7 bases between. The CDR3 reads CATSGRGNTGELFF. The CDR3 nucleotides are TGTGCCACCAGTGGCAGGGGGAACACCGGGGAGCTGTTTTTT.

The gene calls are TRBV20-1 and TRBJ2-5; no clear D gene. The germline gives CDR1 DFQATT, CDR2 SNEGSKA (reference sequence). CDR3 length: 11 amino acids. V was clipped by 6 bases and J by 4 bases, with 9 bases between them. CDR3: CSALAVETQYF. CDR3 nucleotide sequence: TGCAGTGCGTTGGCGGTAGAGACCCAGTACTTC.

The genes are TRBV5-1 and TRBJ2-3; 11 bases line up with TRBD2. The J segment lost 3 bases and the V segment lost 2 bases, leaving 5 bases of the junction unmatched. The CDR3 runs to 16 residues. The germline gives CDR1 SGHRS, CDR2 YFSETQ. The CDR3 DNA sequence: TGCGCCAGCAGCTTACTCGGGACTAGCGGTACAGATACGCAGTATTTT. Protein: CASSLLGTSGTDTQYF.

The V call is TRBV28, the J call TRBJ2-1, with TRBD2 matching 8 bases. The V gene's germline CDR1 is MDHEN and CDR2 SYDVKM. The CDR3 is made up of 17 amino acids. With V trimmed by 6 bases and J by 3 bases, 13 bases remained unmatched. Here the CDR3 DNA reads TGTGCCAGCAGCTGGGGTAGGGCGGGAGGACGCTACAATGAGCAGTTCTTC. Translating gives CASSWGRAGGRYNEQFF.

The chain joins TRBV24-1 to TRBJ2-4; D remains ambiguous. Trimming removed 1 base from V and 4 bases from J, with 1 base in between. The CDR3 totals 12 residues. Germline CDR1 reads KGHDR; CDR2 reads SFDVKD. CDR3 sequence (DNA): TGTGCCACCAGTGATTTTAAAAACATTCAGTACTTC. Translated, it gives CATSDFKNIQYF.

The chain uses TRBV28 and TRBJ2-5, with D unclear. Between the trimmed V and J ends, which lost 6 bases and 0 bases, there was a span of 14 bases. The CDR3 consists of 15 residues. Germline V gene lookup returns CDR1 MDHEN and CDR2 SYDVKM. CDR3 loop: CASSSRHEYQETQYF. The CDR3 DNA follows: TGTGCCAGCAGCTCACGACACGAGTACCAAGAGACCCAGTACTTC.

This chain's CDR3 is CSVGSSGSEQFF. The DNA of the CDR3 is TGCAGCGTTGGGTCTAGCGGGAGCGAGCAGTTCTTC. The chain employs TRBV29-1 and TRBJ2-1; TRBD2 agrees at 10 bases. CDR3 size: 12 residues. V gave up 4 bases and J gave up 10 bases; unmatched junction bases: 4. From germline, CDR1 is SQVTM and CDR2 ANQGSEA.

J is TRBJ2-7 and V is TRBV29-1; D ambiguous. Trimming removed 4 bases from V and 3 bases from J, with 7 bases in between. Germline V lookup: CDR1 SQVTM, CDR2 ANQGSEA. The CDR3 contains 11 residues. The CDR3 reads CSVVTDYEQYV. The CDR3 DNA reads as TGCAGCGTTGTAACAGACTACGAGCAGTACGTC.

The CDR3 sequence: CATSDRRSGTEAFF. DNA of the CDR3: TGTGCCACCAGTGACCGGCGTTCAGGGACTGAAGCTTTCTTT. The chain employs TRBV24-1 and TRBJ1-1, with a possible D match to TRBD1 (5 bases). CDR1 KGHDR and CDR2 SFDVKD come from the germline V gene. The CDR3 extends over 14 amino acids. Between the trimmed V and J ends, which lost 4 bases and 5 bases, there was a span of 13 bases.

V is TRBV29-1 and J is TRBJ2-6; D remains unclear. CDR1 and CDR2 (germline): SQVTM, ANQGSEA. The CDR3 spans 14 residues. V lost 6 bases, J lost 2 bases, and 11 bases lay in between. The DNA for the CDR3 is TGCAGCGTGCAGGAAGGCACTGGGGCCAACGTCCTGACTTTC. Protein product: CSVQEGTGANVLTF.

The chain uses TRBV12-3 or TRBV12-4 and TRBJ1-3; D is uncertain. V lost 8 bases to trimming and J lost 0 bases, with 8 bases between them. This CDR3 has 13 amino acids. The CDR3 bases are TGTGCCAGCGGGTTCAGCTCTGGAAACACCATATATTTT. This translates into CASGFSSGNTIYF.

The chain is built from TRBV4-2 and TRBJ2-1; tentatively, D is TRBD2 (5 bases). The CDR3 consists of 14 residues. V gave up 8 bases and J gave up 7 bases, with 18 bases separating them. CDR1 is LGHNA, CDR2 YNFKEQ, per germline. The CDR3 nucleotides are TGTGCCAGCCGATGGGGAGCCTCGAAGAATGAGCAGTTCTTC. It encodes CASRWGASKNEQFF.

The chain has TRBV5-6 and TRBJ2-1, with 9 bases identical to TRBD1. This CDR3 contains 15 residues. In germline, CDR1 is SGHDT, CDR2 YYEEEE. The trim removed 1 base at V and 2 bases at J, leaving 1 base unmatched. The CDR3 nucleotides read TGTGCCAGCAGCTTGTGGGACAGGGCCTACAATGAGCAGTTCTTC. Amino acids: CASSLWDRAYNEQFF.

The chain combines TRBV30 with TRBJ1-2, with TRBD1 matching 8 bases. With V trimmed by 2 bases and J by 7 bases, 6 bases remained unmatched. The germline V gene has CDR1 GTSNPN and CDR2 SVGIG (reference sequence). There are 13 residues in the CDR3. Written as DNA, the CDR3 is TGTGCCTGGAGTCATCAGGGGGCGAGTGGCTACACCTTC. Translated, it gives CAWSHQGASGYTF. The full variable domain, with the rest looked up from reference TRBV30 and TRBJ1-2, is SQTIHQWPATLVQPVGSPLSLECTVEGTSNPNLYWYRQAAGRGLQLLFYSVGIGQISSEVPQNLSASRPQDRQFILSSKKLLLSDSGFYLCAWSHQGASGYTFGSGTRLTVV.

As for this clonotype: At one end the junction does not follow the germline gene, possibly because of a read error. The CDR3 sequence: CSVVIGETQHF. CDR3 DNA: TGCAGCGTTGTTATCGGTGAGACCCAGCACTTC. This chain connects TRBV29-1 to TRBJ2-5; D gene ambiguous. The germline V gene has CDR1 SQVTM and CDR2 ANQGSEA. The CDR3 runs to 11 residues.

This sequence joins TRBV15 and TRBJ2-3, with D hard to call. V was pared by 0 bases and J by 10 bases, with 17 bases between. Looked up from germline, CDR1 is LNHNV and CDR2 is YYDKDF (reference sequence). This CDR3 is 15 amino acids long. This chain's CDR3 is CATSRDFEALEAQYF. In DNA form, the CDR3 reads TGTGCCACCAGCAGAGATTTTGAGGCTTTAGAAGCGCAGTATTTT.

The genes are TRBV9 and TRBJ1-2; a weak D match, TRBD1 (5 bases). V lost 5 bases and J 2 bases, leaving 16 bases between the germline ends. CDR1 and CDR2 from the germline V gene are SGDLS and YYNGEE. This CDR3 is built from 15 residues. DNA of the CDR3: TGTGCCAGCAGTGCTGCAGTGGGGCCAAACTATGGCTACACCTTC. It is translated as CASSAAVGPNYGYTF.

The gene calls are TRBV20-1 and TRBJ2-1; the match to TRBD2 covers 10 bases. CDR1 and CDR2 (germline): DFQATT, SNEGSKA (reference sequence). V shed 2 bases and J 11 bases; nucleotides not matched to a gene: 6. The CDR3 contains 13 residues. The CDR3 bases are TGCAGTGCTAGACTAGCGGGAGAGGCTCAGCAGTTCTTC. This encodes CSARLAGEAQQFF.

This chain connects TRBV29-1 to TRBJ2-3; D perhaps matches TRBD2 (6 bases). Trimming took off 3 bases at V and 0 bases at J, with 10 bases between the two ends. The length of the CDR3 is 14 residues. CDR1 and CDR2 from the germline V gene are SQVTM and ANQGSEA. The CDR3 region is CSVESRESTDTQYF. The CDR3 DNA is TGCAGCGTTGAGTCCCGGGAGAGCACAGATACGCAGTATTTT.

This sequence joins TRBV20-1 and TRBJ1-2, with TRBD1 matching 7 bases. The CDR3 is 14 residues long. The trim removed 6 bases at V and 3 bases at J, leaving 10 bases unmatched. Germline CDR1 DFQATT, CDR2 SNEGSKA (reference sequence). This CDR3 reads CSALGRGGDYGYTF. The CDR3 nucleotides read TGCAGTGCCCTAGGCAGGGGGGGCGACTATGGCTACACCTTC.

The chain recombines TRBV20-1 with TRBJ2-3; D could derive from TRBD1 or TRBD2 (5 bases each). Germline V gene sequence: CDR1 DFQATT, CDR2 SNEGSKA (reference sequence). The germline V and J ends were trimmed by 0 bases and 1 base, with 11 bases remaining between them. The CDR3 has 15 residues. The CDR3 DNA is TGCAGTGCTAGAGATCCCGGGGCGGGCACAGATACGCAGTATTTT. This gives the protein CSARDPGAGTDTQYF.

This chain links TRBV2 with TRBJ2-4; 8 nucleotides agree with TRBD1. The V segment lost 6 bases and the J segment 7 bases; nucleotides outside the gene matches: 11. Germline values: CDR1 SNHLY, CDR2 FYNNEI. The CDR3 is 15 amino acids. The CDR3 region is CASRAGTGNNNIQYF. CDR3 DNA: TGTGCCAGCAGGGCTGGGACAGGCAATAACAACATTCAGTACTTC.

The chain has TRBV6-2 or TRBV6-3 and TRBJ1-5; D gene unclear. Per germline, CDR1 MNHEY and CDR2 SVGEGT. V lost 2 bases and J 2 bases, leaving 13 bases between the germline ends. The CDR3 length is 16 residues. The CDR3 nucleotides are TGTGCCAGCAGTTACAATACTCGAAGGGGCAATCAGCCCCAGCATTTT. Its protein is CASSYNTRRGNQPQHF.

The chain has TRBV29-1 and TRBJ2-7; TRBD1 matches 9 bases. The ends lost 7 bases at V and 4 bases at J; junction bases unmatched: 2. The CDR3 length is 11 residues. Germline-derived CDR1 and CDR2 are SQVTM and ANQGSEA. CDR3 region: CSAGTGYEQYF. CDR3 DNA: TGCAGCGCTGGGACAGGGTACGAGCAGTACTTC.

The CDR3 region is CASSLVGDTGELFF. In DNA, the CDR3 is TGTGCCAGCAGCTTAGTGGGGGACACCGGGGAGCTGTTTTTT. This chain links TRBV7-9 with TRBJ2-2, with D perhaps being TRBD1 or TRBD2 (5 bases each). Germline-derived CDR1 and CDR2 are SEHNR and FQNEAQ (reference sequence). CDR3 size: 14 residues. Trimming left V 1 base short and J 3 bases short, with 6 bases between.